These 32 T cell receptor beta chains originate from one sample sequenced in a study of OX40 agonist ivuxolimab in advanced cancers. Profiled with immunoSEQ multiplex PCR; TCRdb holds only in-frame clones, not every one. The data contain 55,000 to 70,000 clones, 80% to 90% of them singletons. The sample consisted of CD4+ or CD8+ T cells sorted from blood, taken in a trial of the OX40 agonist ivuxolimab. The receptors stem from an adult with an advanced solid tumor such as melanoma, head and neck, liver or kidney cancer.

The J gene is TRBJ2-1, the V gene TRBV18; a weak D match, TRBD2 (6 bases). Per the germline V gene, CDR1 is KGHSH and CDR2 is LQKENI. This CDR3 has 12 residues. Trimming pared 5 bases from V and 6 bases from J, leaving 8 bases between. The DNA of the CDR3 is TGTGCCAGCTCAGCCGGGGGCAATGAGCAGTTCTTC. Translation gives CASSAGGNEQFF.

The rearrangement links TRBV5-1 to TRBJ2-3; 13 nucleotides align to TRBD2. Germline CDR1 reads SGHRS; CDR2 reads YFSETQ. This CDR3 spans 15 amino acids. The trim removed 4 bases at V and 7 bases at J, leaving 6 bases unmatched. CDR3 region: CASSPTSGGGHTQYF. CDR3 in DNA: TGCGCCAGCAGCCCTACTAGCGGGGGGGGTCATACGCAGTATTTT.

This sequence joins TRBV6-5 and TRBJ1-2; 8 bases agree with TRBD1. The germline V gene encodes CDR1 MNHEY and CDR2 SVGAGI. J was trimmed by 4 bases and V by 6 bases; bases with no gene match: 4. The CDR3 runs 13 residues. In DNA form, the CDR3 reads TGTGCCAGCAGAGGACAGGGACCCTATGGCTACACCTTC. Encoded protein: CASRGQGPYGYTF.

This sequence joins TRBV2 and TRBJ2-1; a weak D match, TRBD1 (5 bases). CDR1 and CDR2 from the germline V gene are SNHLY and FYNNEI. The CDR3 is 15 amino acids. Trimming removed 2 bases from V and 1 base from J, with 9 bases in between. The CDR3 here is CASSEKGRSYNEQFF. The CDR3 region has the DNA TGTGCCAGCAGTGAAAAGGGGCGGTCCTACAATGAGCAGTTCTTC. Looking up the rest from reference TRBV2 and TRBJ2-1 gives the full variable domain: EPEVTQTPSHQVTQMGQEVILRCVPISNHLYFYWYRQILGQKVEFLVSFYNNEISEKSEIFDDQFSVERPDGSNFTLKIRSTKLEDSAMYFCASSEKGRSYNEQFFGPGTRLTVL.

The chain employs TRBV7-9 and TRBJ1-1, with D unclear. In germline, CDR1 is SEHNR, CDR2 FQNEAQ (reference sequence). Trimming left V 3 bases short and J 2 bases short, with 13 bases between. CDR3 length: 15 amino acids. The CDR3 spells CASSFPGLSNTEAFF. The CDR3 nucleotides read TGTGCCAGCAGCTTCCCGGGGTTATCCAACACTGAAGCTTTCTTT.

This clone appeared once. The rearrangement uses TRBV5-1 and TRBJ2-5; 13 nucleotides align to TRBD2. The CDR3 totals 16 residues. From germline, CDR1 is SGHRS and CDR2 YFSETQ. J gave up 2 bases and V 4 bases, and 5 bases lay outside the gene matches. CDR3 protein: CASSRTSGGVQETQYF. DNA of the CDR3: TGCGCCAGCAGCAGAACTAGCGGGGGGGTTCAAGAGACCCAGTACTTC.

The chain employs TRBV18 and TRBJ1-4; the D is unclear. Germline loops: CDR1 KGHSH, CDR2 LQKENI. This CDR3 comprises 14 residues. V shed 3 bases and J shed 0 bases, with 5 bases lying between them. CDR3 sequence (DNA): TGTGCCAGCTCACCGACTGCAACTAATGAAAAACTGTTTTTT. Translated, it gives CASSPTATNEKLFF.

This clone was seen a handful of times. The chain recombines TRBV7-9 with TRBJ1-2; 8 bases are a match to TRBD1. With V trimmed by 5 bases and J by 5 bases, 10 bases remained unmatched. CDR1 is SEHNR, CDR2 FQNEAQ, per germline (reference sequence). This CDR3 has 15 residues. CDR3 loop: CASSPPNRQGYGYTF. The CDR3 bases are TGTGCCAGCAGCCCACCTAACCGACAGGGGTATGGCTACACCTTC.

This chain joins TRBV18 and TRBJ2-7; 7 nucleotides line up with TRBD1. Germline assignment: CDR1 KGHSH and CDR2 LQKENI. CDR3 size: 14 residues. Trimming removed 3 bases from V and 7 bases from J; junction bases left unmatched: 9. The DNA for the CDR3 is TGTGCCAGCTCACCCGGGACAGTAACTCAAGAGCAGTACTTC. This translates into CASSPGTVTQEQYF.

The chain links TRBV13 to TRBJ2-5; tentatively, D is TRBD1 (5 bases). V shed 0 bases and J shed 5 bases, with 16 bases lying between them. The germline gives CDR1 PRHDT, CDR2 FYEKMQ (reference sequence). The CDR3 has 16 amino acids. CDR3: CASSLGRVGAAETQYF. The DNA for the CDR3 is TGTGCCAGCAGCTTAGGCCGCGTAGGGGCCGCGGAGACCCAGTACTTC.

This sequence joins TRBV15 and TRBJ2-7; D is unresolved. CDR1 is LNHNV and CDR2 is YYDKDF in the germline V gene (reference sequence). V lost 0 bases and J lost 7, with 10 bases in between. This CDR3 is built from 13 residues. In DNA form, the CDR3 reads TGTGCCACCAGCAGAGATCGGACGTTGGAGCAGTACTTC. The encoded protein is CATSRDRTLEQYF.

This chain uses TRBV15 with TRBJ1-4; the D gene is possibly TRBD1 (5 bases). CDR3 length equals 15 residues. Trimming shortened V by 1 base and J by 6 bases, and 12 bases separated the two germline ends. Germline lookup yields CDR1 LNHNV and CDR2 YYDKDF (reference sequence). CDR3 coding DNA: TGTGCCACCAGCAGAGGGGGCGGAGGCTATGAAAAACTGTTTTTT. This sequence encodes CATSRGGGGYEKLFF.

The CDR3 region is CASSTTPRNTIYF. CDR3 coding DNA: TGTGCCAGTAGTACGACCCCGAGGAACACCATATATTTT. The J gene is TRBJ1-3, the V gene TRBV19; no clear D gene. The length of the CDR3 is 13 residues. Between the trimmed V and J ends, which lost 4 bases and 7 bases, there was a span of 11 bases. Germline CDR1 reads LNHDA; CDR2 reads SQIVND (reference sequence). Looking up the rest from reference TRBV19 and TRBJ1-3 gives the full variable domain: DGGITQSPKYLFRKEGQNVTLSCEQNLNHDAMYWYRQDPGQGLRLIYYSQIVNDFQKGDIAEGYSVSREKKESFPLTVTSAQKNPTAFYLCASSTTPRNTIYFGEGSWLTVV.

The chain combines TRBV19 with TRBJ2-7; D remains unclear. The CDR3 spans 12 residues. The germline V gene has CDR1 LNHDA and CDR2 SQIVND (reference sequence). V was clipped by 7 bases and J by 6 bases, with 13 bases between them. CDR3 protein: CASTTFSGEQYF. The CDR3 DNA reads TGTGCCAGTACCACTTTTAGTGGCGAGCAGTACTTC.

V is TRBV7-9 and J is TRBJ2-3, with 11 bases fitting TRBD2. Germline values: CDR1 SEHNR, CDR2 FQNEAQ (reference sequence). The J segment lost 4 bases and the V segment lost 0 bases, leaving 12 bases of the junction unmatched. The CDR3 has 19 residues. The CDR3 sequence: CASSLALWTSGPRADTQYF. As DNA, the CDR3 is TGTGCCAGCAGCTTAGCGCTATGGACTAGCGGGCCCCGCGCAGATACGCAGTATTTT. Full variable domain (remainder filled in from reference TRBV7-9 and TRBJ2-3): DTGVSQNPRHKITKRGQNVTFRCDPISEHNRLYWYRQTLGQGPEFLTYFQNEAQLEKSRLLSDRFSAERPKGSFSTLEIQRTEQGDSAMYLCASSLALWTSGPRADTQYFGPGTRLTVL.

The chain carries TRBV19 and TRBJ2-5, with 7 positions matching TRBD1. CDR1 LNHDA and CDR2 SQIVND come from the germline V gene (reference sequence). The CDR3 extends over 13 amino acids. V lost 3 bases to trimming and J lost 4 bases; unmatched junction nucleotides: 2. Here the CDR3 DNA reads TGTGCCAGTAGTATTAAGGGGGCAGAGACCCAGTACTTC. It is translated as CASSIKGAETQYF.

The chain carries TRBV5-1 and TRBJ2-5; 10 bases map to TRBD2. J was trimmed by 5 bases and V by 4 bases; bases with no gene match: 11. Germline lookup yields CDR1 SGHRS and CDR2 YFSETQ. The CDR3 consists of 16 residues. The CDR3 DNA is TGCGCCAGCAGCCCGCTCCCGGGACTAGCGTGGGAGACCCAGTACTTC. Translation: CASSPLPGLAWETQYF.

The CDR3 spells CASSQERQVPYEQYF. The CDR3 DNA is TGCGCCAGCAGCCAAGAAAGGCAGGTCCCCTACGAGCAGTACTTC. V usage is TRBV4-1 and J usage is TRBJ2-7; no firm D call. Germline V lookup: CDR1 MGHRA, CDR2 YSYEKL. This CDR3 spans 15 amino acids. Trimming shortened V by 0 bases and J by 2 bases, and 11 bases separated the two germline ends.

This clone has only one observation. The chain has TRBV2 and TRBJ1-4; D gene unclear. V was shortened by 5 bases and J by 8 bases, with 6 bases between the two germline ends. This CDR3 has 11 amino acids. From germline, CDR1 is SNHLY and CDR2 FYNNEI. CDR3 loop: CASSYREKLFF. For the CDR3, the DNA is TGTGCCAGCAGTTACAGAGAAAAACTGTTTTTT. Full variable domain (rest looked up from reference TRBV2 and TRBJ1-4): EPEVTQTPSHQVTQMGQEVILRCVPISNHLYFYWYRQILGQKVEFLVSFYNNEISEKSEIFDDQFSVERPDGSNFTLKIRSTKLEDSAMYFCASSYREKLFFGSGTQLSVL.

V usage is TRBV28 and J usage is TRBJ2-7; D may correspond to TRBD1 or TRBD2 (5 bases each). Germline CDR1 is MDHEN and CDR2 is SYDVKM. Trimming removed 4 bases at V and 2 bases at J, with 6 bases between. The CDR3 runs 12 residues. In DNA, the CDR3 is TGTGCCAGCAGTTCGGGGCCCTACGAGCAGTACTTC. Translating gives CASSSGPYEQYF.

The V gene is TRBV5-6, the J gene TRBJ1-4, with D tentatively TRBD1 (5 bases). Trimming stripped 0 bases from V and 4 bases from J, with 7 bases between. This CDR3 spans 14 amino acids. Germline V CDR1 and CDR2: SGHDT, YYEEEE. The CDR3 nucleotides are TGTGCCAGCAGCTTGGGGGGGTTTAATGAAAAACTGTTTTTT. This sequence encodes CASSLGGFNEKLFF.

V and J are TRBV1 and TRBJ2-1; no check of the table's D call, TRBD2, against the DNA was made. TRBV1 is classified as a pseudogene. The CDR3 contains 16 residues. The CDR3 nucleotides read TGCACCAGCAGCCAAGAAGTAATACTAGCAAAGAGTGAGCAGTTCTTC. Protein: CTSSQEVILAKSEQFF.

The CDR3 loop reads CASSPTPSGPTPYEQYF. CDR3 coding DNA: TGTGCCAGCTCACCGACCCCCAGCGGGCCTACTCCCTACGAGCAGTACTTC. This chain uses TRBV18 with TRBJ2-7; perhaps TRBD2 as D (6 bases). V was trimmed by 3 bases and J by 2 bases, leaving 20 bases between them. CDR3 length equals 17 residues. Germline V lookup: CDR1 KGHSH, CDR2 LQKENI.

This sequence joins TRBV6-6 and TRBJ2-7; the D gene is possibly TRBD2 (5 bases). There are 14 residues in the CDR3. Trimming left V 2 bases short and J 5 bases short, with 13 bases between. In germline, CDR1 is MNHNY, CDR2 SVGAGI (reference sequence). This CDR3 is CASSYPPDSDEQYF. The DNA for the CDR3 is TGTGCCAGCAGTTACCCTCCGGACTCAGACGAGCAGTACTTC.

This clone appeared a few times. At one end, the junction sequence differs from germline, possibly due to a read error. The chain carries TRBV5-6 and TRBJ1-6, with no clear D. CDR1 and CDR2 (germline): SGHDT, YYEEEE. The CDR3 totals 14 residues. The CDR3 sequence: CASSPRGFNSPLHF. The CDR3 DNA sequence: TGTGCCAGCAGCCCCCGGGGATTTAATTCCCCCCTCCACTTT.

In nucleotides, the CDR3 is TGTGCCAGCAGCGAGGGACTAGCGGGAGGGGAGACCCAGTACTTC. It is translated as CASSEGLAGGETQYF. This sequence joins TRBV5-6 and TRBJ2-5, with 16 bases lining up with TRBD2. The germline CDR1 and CDR2 sequences are SGHDT and YYEEEE. Unmatched junction bases numbered 2, after V lost 4 bases and J lost 5 bases. CDR3 length equals 15 residues.

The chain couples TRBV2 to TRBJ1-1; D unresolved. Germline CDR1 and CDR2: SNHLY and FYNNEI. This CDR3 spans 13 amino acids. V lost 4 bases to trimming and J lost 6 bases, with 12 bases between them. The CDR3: CASSGTLDSEAFF. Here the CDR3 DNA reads TGTGCCAGCAGTGGGACCCTCGACTCTGAAGCTTTCTTT.

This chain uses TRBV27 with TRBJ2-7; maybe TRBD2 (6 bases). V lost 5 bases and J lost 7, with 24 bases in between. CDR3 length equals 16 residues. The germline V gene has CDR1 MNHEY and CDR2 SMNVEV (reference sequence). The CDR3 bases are TGTGCCAGCAGTATCTCCGGAGTAGCGGCCCTACGGGAGCAGTACTTC. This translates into CASSISGVAALREQYF.

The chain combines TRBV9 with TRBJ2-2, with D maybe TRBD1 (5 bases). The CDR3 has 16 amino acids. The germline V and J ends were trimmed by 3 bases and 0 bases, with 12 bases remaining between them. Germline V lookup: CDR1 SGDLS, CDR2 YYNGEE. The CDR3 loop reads CASSGKQVSNTGELFF. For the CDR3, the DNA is TGTGCCAGCAGCGGTAAACAGGTGTCGAACACCGGGGAGCTGTTTTTT.

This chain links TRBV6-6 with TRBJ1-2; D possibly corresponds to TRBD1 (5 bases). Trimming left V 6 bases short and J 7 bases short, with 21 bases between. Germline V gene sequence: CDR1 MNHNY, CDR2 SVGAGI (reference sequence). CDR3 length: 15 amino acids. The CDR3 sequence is CASSRGQGTGGGYTF. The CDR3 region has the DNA TGTGCCAGCAGCCGGGGCCAGGGCACTGGGGGTGGCTACACCTTC.

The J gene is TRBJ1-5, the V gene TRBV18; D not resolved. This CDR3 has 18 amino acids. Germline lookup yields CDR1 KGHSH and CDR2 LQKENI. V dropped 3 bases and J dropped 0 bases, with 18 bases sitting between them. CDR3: CASSPSVRSGNSNQPQHF. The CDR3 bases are TGTGCCAGCTCACCTAGCGTGCGATCGGGGAATAGCAATCAGCCCCAGCATTTT.

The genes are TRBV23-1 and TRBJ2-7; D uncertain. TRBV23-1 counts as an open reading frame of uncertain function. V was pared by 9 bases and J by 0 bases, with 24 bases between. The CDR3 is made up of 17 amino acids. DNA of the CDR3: TGCGCCAGGCGACCTCCAAGGAACGGGCCTCTCTCCTACGAGCAGTACTTC. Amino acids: CARRPPRNGPLSYEQYF.